A selection of T cell receptor beta chains follows, all from one sample in a study of blood T cell repertoires in COVID-19. Method: immunoSEQ multiplex PCR; TCRdb's copy keeps in-frame clones and lacks some. This table holds fewer than 350,000 clones, 81% found once. The sequencing sample was made of peripheral blood. All receptors come from a woman aged 60 to 75 with active or convalescent COVID-19. The CDR3 runs from the conserved cysteine through the conserved F or W. D genes are given only for firm matches. Clone size is stated in some rows and not others, as once, few, many or a class when expanded.

J gene: TRBJ2-7
CDR3 length: 18
D gene: NA
clone size: NA
V gene: TRBV10-3
CDR3 protein: CAISESRRLGMSSYEQYF
CDR3 DNA: TGTGCCATCAGTGAGTCGCGGCGGTTGGGTATGAGCTCCTACGAGCAGTACTTC

J gene: TRBJ2-7
CDR3 length: 12
D gene: NA
clone size: NA
V gene: TRBV7-2
CDR3 protein: CASSSPFYEQYF
CDR3 DNA: TGTGCCAGCAGCTCCCCCTTCTACGAGCAGTACTTC

J gene: TRBJ1-4
CDR3 length: 16
D gene: NA
clone size: NA
V gene: TRBV7-6
CDR3 protein: CASSLGAGWANEKLFF
CDR3 DNA: TGTGCCAGCAGCTTAGGGGCAGGGTGGGCTAATGAAAAACTGTTTTTT

J gene: TRBJ1-5
CDR3 length: 11
D gene: NA
clone size: once
V gene: TRBV12-3/TRBV12-4
CDR3 protein: CASNSRGPQHF
CDR3 DNA: TGTGCCAGCAACAGTCGGGGGCCCCAGCATTTT

J gene: TRBJ1-1
CDR3 length: 15
D gene: NA
clone size: NA
V gene: TRBV27
CDR3 protein: CASSNVNRVGTEAFF
CDR3 DNA: TGTGCCAGCAGTAACGTAAACAGGGTCGGCACTGAAGCTTTCTTT

J gene: TRBJ1-5
CDR3 length: 15
D gene: NA
clone size: NA
V gene: TRBV18
CDR3 protein: CASSPVPAADQPQHF
CDR3 DNA: TGTGCCAGCTCTCCCGTACCCGCGGCGGATCAGCCCCAGCATTTT

J gene: TRBJ1-6
CDR3 length: 13
D gene: TRBD1
clone size: once
V gene: TRBV2
CDR3 protein: CASRQGINSPLHF
CDR3 DNA: TGTGCCAGCAGACAGGGGATTAATTCACCCCTCCACTTT

J gene: TRBJ2-7
CDR3 length: 13
D gene: NA
clone size: NA
V gene: TRBV4-1
CDR3 protein: CASSQETVYEQYF
CDR3 DNA: TGCGCCAGCAGCCAAGAAACAGTCTACGAGCAGTACTTC

J gene: TRBJ1-5
CDR3 length: 13
D gene: NA
clone size: NA
V gene: TRBV10-3
CDR3 protein: CAISESENQPQHF
CDR3 DNA: TGTGCCATCAGTGAGTCAGAGAATCAGCCCCAGCATTTT

J gene: TRBJ2-2
CDR3 length: 18
D gene: TRBD2
clone size: NA
V gene: TRBV3-1/TRBV3-2
CDR3 protein: CASSPMGTSGGSTGELFF
CDR3 DNA: TGTGCCAGCAGCCCCATGGGTACTAGCGGGGGGTCCACCGGGGAGCTGTTTTTT

J gene: TRBJ1-4
CDR3 length: 13
D gene: NA
clone size: NA
V gene: TRBV15
CDR3 protein: CATSRDPNEKLFF
CDR3 DNA: TGTGCCACCAGCAGAGATCCAAATGAAAAACTGTTTTTT

J gene: TRBJ2-1
CDR3 length: 15
D gene: TRBD2
clone size: NA
V gene: TRBV19
CDR3 protein: CASSIEAGGHNEQFF
CDR3 DNA: TGTGCCAGTAGTATAGAAGCGGGGGGTCACAATGAGCAGTTCTTC

J gene: TRBJ1-2
CDR3 length: 14
D gene: TRBD1
clone size: few
V gene: TRBV29-1
CDR3 protein: CSVFYSTGNYGYTF
CDR3 DNA: TGCAGCGTTTTCTACTCGACAGGGAATTATGGCTACACCTTC

J gene: TRBJ2-2
CDR3 length: 18
D gene: NA
clone size: NA
V gene: TRBV9
CDR3 protein: CASSVGLQGSGDTGELFF
CDR3 DNA: TGTGCCAGCAGCGTAGGGTTACAGGGAAGCGGCGACACCGGGGAGCTGTTTTTT

J gene: TRBJ2-3
CDR3 length: 14
D gene: TRBD1
clone size: NA
V gene: TRBV19
CDR3 protein: CASSLPGQTDTQYF
CDR3 DNA: TGTGCCAGTAGTCTTCCGGGACAGACAGATACGCAGTATTTT

J gene: TRBJ1-4
CDR3 length: 15
D gene: TRBD1
clone size: NA
V gene: TRBV19
CDR3 protein: CASSIAPTGGVKLFF
CDR3 DNA: TGTGCCAGTAGTATAGCCCCGACAGGGGGCGTGAAACTGTTTTTT

J gene: TRBJ1-6
CDR3 length: 14
D gene: TRBD1
clone size: few
V gene: TRBV5-1
CDR3 protein: CASSTGQGNSPLHF
CDR3 DNA: TGCGCCAGCAGCACGGGACAGGGGAATTCACCCCTCCACTTT

J gene: TRBJ2-2
CDR3 length: 14
D gene: NA
clone size: NA
V gene: TRBV18
CDR3 protein: CASSPLANTGELFF
CDR3 DNA: TGTGCCAGCTCACCACTAGCAAACACCGGGGAGCTGTTTTTT

J gene: TRBJ2-1
CDR3 length: 16
D gene: NA
clone size: many
V gene: TRBV7-3
CDR3 protein: CASSLTYGGSYNEQFF
CDR3 DNA: TGTGCCAGCAGCTTAACGTACGGGGGATCCTACAATGAGCAGTTCTTC